The rows below give T cell receptor beta chains drawn from one sample of a study of metastatic and nonmetastatic thyroid tumors. MiXCR was used by TCRdb to re-call the PCR reads. The sample yields about 26,000 clones, 20% to 30% seen once. What was sequenced was blood. These receptor sequences come from a female donor with papillary thyroid cancer or a benign thyroid nodule (not recorded which). Some clones in this sample may be carry-over from other donors' samples. CDR3s leave out the opening cysteine and the closing phenylalanine or tryptophan. The size of a clone is reported for some rows only, either as once, few or many, or as a class for expanded clones.

J gene: TRBJ2-5; V gene: TRBV6-1; clone size: many; CDR3 protein: ASSKTGGDEETQY
J gene: TRBJ2-7; V gene: TRBV20-1; clone size: -; CDR3 protein: SARRGASEQY
J gene: TRBJ2-3; V gene: TRBV10-3; clone size: many; CDR3 protein: AIARTSGMRDTQY
J gene: TRBJ2-2; V gene: TRBV4-1; clone size: -; CDR3 protein: ASSQVTGELF
J gene: TRBJ2-4; V gene: TRBV2; clone size: many; CDR3 protein: ACGQGGNIQY
J gene: TRBJ2-1; V gene: TRBV5-4; clone size: many; CDR3 protein: ASSFSSGRANEQF
J gene: TRBJ2-1; V gene: TRBV20-1; clone size: many; CDR3 protein: SAASSGSSRNEQF
J gene: TRBJ2-1; V gene: TRBV5-1; clone size: many; CDR3 protein: ASSRGGGTPPYNEQF
J gene: TRBJ2-1; V gene: TRBV5-1; clone size: many; CDR3 protein: ASSLASTSGRYNEQF
J gene: TRBJ2-1; V gene: TRBV6-1; clone size: few; CDR3 protein: ASSEGTGTSYDEQF
J gene: TRBJ2-1; V gene: TRBV10-1; clone size: -; CDR3 protein: ASIPEVWGFEQF
J gene: TRBJ1-1; V gene: TRBV5-4; clone size: -; CDR3 protein: ASSSGGVQGRVLNTEAF
J gene: TRBJ2-7; V gene: TRBV20-1; clone size: -; CDR3 protein: SAPNQIGEQY
J gene: TRBJ1-2; V gene: TRBV7-3; clone size: many; CDR3 protein: ASSPTGGAGENYGYT
J gene: TRBJ2-1; V gene: TRBV27; clone size: few; CDR3 protein: ASRDLAGGSYNEQF
J gene: TRBJ2-7; V gene: TRBV12-3/TRBV12-4; clone size: few; CDR3 protein: ASSWTGSYEQY
J gene: TRBJ1-2; V gene: TRBV12-3/TRBV12-4; clone size: medium-sized; CDR3 protein: ASSPSTPEDYGYT
J gene: TRBJ2-1; V gene: TRBV3-1; clone size: many; CDR3 protein: ASSQGIFYDNEQF
J gene: TRBJ2-5; V gene: TRBV6-5; clone size: few; CDR3 protein: ASSYAPRAIVLAKTQY